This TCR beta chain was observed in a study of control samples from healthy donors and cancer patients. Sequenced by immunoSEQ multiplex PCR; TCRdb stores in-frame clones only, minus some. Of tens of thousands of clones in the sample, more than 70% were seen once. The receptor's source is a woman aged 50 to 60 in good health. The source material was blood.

The CDR3 is CASSQLRGTSYNEQFF. The CDR3 region has the DNA TGTGCCAGCAGCCAACTTAGGGGGACCTCCTACAATGAGCAGTTCTTC. This sequence joins TRBV3-1 (or the pseudogene TRBV3-2) and TRBJ2-1; D might be TRBD1 (6 bases). CDR3 length: 16 residues. Trimming stripped 2 bases from V and 0 bases from J, with 11 bases between. CDR1 is LGHDT and CDR2 is YNNKEL in the germline V gene (reference sequence).